This passage covers 11 T cell receptor beta chains from one sample sequenced in a study of CD8+ T cells in alopecia areata. Documented treatment: oral pan-JAK inhibitor, 5-10 mg twice daily. The sequencing template was cDNA reverse transcribed from extracted RNA. Data came from immunoSEQ multiplex PCR; TCRdb stores just in-frame clones and leaves some out. The data show around 86,000 clones, with 70% to 80% seen just once and approximately 15% held by the top ten. The sample was CD8+ T cells sorted from blood, taken at approximately week 44, from a patient treated with tofacitinib. These receptors all come from a human donor with alopecia areata.

The gene calls are TRBV27 and TRBJ2-3; D possibly corresponds to TRBD2 (6 bases). Germline values: CDR1 MNHEY, CDR2 SMNVEV (reference sequence). Deletions cut 5 bases from V and 5 bases from J, with 17 bases between. This CDR3 has 15 residues. The CDR3 loop is CASSLGDSSRDTQYF. CDR3 bases: TGTGCCAGCAGTCTAGGGGACTCCTCTCGAGATACGCAGTATTTT.

The gene calls are TRBV29-1 and TRBJ1-2; the D gene is possibly TRBD1 (5 bases). CDR3 length equals 12 residues. The germline CDR1 and CDR2 sequences are SQVTM and ANQGSEA. Trimming took off 3 bases at V and 7 bases at J, with 12 bases between the two ends. In DNA, the CDR3 is TGCAGCGTTGATGCCAGGGACGGTGGCTACACCTTC. Translation gives CSVDARDGGYTF.

The chain employs TRBV29-1 and TRBJ2-7; D not resolved. The CDR3 has 14 amino acids. The V gene's germline CDR1 is SQVTM and CDR2 ANQGSEA. V was clipped by 4 bases and J by 1 base, with 14 bases between them. The CDR3 region has the DNA TGCAGCGTTGGTGATGGGCGTTTTTCCTACGAGCAGTACTTC. Amino acids: CSVGDGRFSYEQYF.

The rearrangement joins TRBV2 to TRBJ1-5, with 7 bases that match TRBD1. V trimming: 4 bases; J trimming: 4 bases; junction bases outside the gene matches: 4. Germline V gene sequence: CDR1 SNHLY, CDR2 FYNNEI. CDR3 size: 14 residues. CDR3 residues: CASSAQGWNQPQHF. DNA for the CDR3: TGTGCCAGCAGTGCACAGGGGTGGAATCAGCCCCAGCATTTT.

The chain combines TRBV6-1 with TRBJ2-7; D is undetermined. The CDR3 is 15 amino acids. With 2 bases removed from V and 2 bases from J, the gap between germline ends came to 13 bases. Germline V gene data show CDR1 as MNHNS and CDR2 as SASEGT. In DNA, the CDR3 is TGTGCCAGCAGTGAAAAAGACGGACGGCCCTACGAGCAGTACTTC. It yields the protein CASSEKDGRPYEQYF.

J is TRBJ2-1 and V is TRBV4-3; no clear D gene. CDR1 LGHNA and CDR2 YSLEER come from the germline V gene. This CDR3 is 16 amino acids long. Trimming cost V 1 base and J 1 base, with 11 bases left between them. The CDR3 nucleotides are TGCGCCAGCAGCCAAGCCCCTCACCCTTCCTACAATGAGCAGTTCTTC. Translated: CASSQAPHPSYNEQFF.

This clone was counted once. Different DNA sequences within this sample yield the same CDR3. CDR3 nucleotides: TGTGCCAGCAGTTCCGGGGGGACTGAAGCTTTCTTT. Amino acid sequence: CASSSGGTEAFF. The chain has TRBV27 and TRBJ1-1; maybe TRBD1 (5 bases). This CDR3 spans 12 amino acids. Trimming removed 4 bases from V and 5 bases from J, with 8 bases in between. CDR1 and CDR2 (germline): MNHEY, SMNVEV (reference sequence).

This clone has only a few counts. J is TRBJ2-5 and V is TRBV11-2; D is ambiguous. The germline V gene has CDR1 SGHAT and CDR2 FQNNGV. There are 14 residues in the CDR3. V lost 3 bases and J 2 bases, leaving 10 bases between the germline ends. The CDR3 sequence: CASSLYTIQETQYF. Here the CDR3 DNA reads TGTGCCAGCAGCTTGTACACTATTCAAGAGACCCAGTACTTC.

This clone appeared once. The chain couples TRBV6-1 to TRBJ1-1; D perhaps matches TRBD1 (6 bases). Germline V gene data show CDR1 as MNHNS and CDR2 as SASEGT. V gave up 1 base and J gave up 1 base, with 7 bases separating them. The CDR3 totals 14 residues. The CDR3, as DNA: TGTGCCAGCAGTGAAGGGGACACGAACACTGAAGCTTTCTTT. This codes for CASSEGDTNTEAFF.

The rearrangement uses TRBV2 and TRBJ1-2; D is ambiguous. Between the trimmed V and J ends, which lost 8 bases and 4 bases, there was a span of 23 bases. CDR1 is SNHLY, CDR2 FYNNEI, per germline. This CDR3 region has 16 residues. CDR3 coding DNA: TGTGCCAGCCCCGGCGGAATGGGCAGACGCCTCTATGGCTACACCTTC. Residues: CASPGGMGRRLYGYTF.

The rearrangement links TRBV4-3 to TRBJ2-1, with D tentatively TRBD2 (5 bases). The V and J ends lost 0 bases and 7 bases respectively, with 13 bases between them. CDR3 length: 15 amino acids. Germline V gene sequence: CDR1 LGHNA, CDR2 YSLEER. The CDR3 DNA sequence: TGCGCCAGCAGCCAAGACCCCGCCGGGGTGAATGAGCAGTTCTTC. Protein: CASSQDPAGVNEQFF.